These 5 T cell receptor beta chains were sequenced from one sample in a study of blood T cell repertoires in COVID-19 (TCRdb year 2020). Libraries were made using the immunoSEQ multiplex PCR assay. TCRdb's version of the immuneACCESS table is confined to in-frame rearrangements and falls short of the full clone set. An unresolved V gene accounts for under half of the shortfall where checked; the remainder is of unknown origin. The sample table contains under 250,000 clones; only one count was recorded for more than 70% of them. Of the sample, 10% to 15% falls within the top ten clones. Sample: peripheral blood. Source of these receptors: a human donor in a cohort sampled during active COVID-19.

V gene TRBV23-1 combines with J gene TRBJ1-3, with 8 bases matching TRBD1. TRBV23-1 is placed among ORFs of uncertain function. The trim removed 4 bases at V and 6 bases at J, leaving 11 bases unmatched. This CDR3 is built from 16 residues. CDR3 bases: TGCGCCAGCAGTCCGAGGGACAGGAAGCGGGAAAACACCATATATTTT. Protein sequence: CASSPRDRKRENTIYF.

V and J are TRBV28 and TRBJ1-5; 8 bases align to TRBD1. V shed 1 base and J 4 bases; nucleotides not matched to a gene: 6. CDR1 and CDR2 (germline): MDHEN, SYDVKM. This CDR3 is 16 amino acids long. CDR3 sequence reads: CASSLFRGRGNQPQHF. Written as DNA, the CDR3 is TGTGCCAGCAGTTTATTCAGGGGGCGAGGTAATCAGCCCCAGCATTTT.

This clone was seen only a few times. The V and J genes are TRBV5-4 and TRBJ1-4; D gene uncertain. V lost 1 base and J 5 bases, leaving 6 bases between the germline ends. This CDR3 is built from 13 residues. Germline lookup yields CDR1 SGHNT and CDR2 YYREEE (reference sequence). CDR3 DNA: TGTGCCAGCAGCTTGTACAGAAATGAAAAACTGTTTTTT. It encodes CASSLYRNEKLFF.

This rearrangement joins TRBV7-9 to TRBJ1-1, with TRBD1 as a possible D gene (5 bases). The CDR3 totals 16 residues. Germline CDR1 and CDR2: SEHNR and FQNEAQ (reference sequence). The V end lost 4 bases, the J end lost 0 bases, and 15 bases lay between the germline ends. The CDR3 sequence: CASSSPQGRMNTEAFF. The CDR3 coding sequence is TGTGCCAGCAGCTCCCCCCAGGGCCGTATGAACACTGAAGCTTTCTTT.

The chain has TRBV25-1 and TRBJ1-1; perhaps TRBD1 as D (6 bases). V was trimmed by 7 bases and J by 2 bases, leaving 14 bases between them. This CDR3 has 14 amino acids. Germline V gene data show CDR1 as MGHDK and CDR2 as SYGVNS. CDR3 in DNA: TGTGCCAGCATGGAAACAGGGTCTAACACTGAAGCTTTCTTT. It yields the protein CASMETGSNTEAFF.